This T cell receptor beta chain was identified in a study of identical twins. Study findings and constraints: Within monozygotic twins, out-of-frame TCR alpha sharing was underestimated by the models. The abundant beta clonotypes from cord blood had fewer insertions, and memory repertoires had none of this.

This clonotype was observed a few times. Its matching antigen is unknown. This CDR3 has 15 amino acids. V lost 0 bases to trimming and J lost 5 bases, with 14 bases between them. In germline, CDR1 is SGHDT, CDR2 YYEEEE. Carrying unique molecular identifiers, the cDNA also gained a universal primer site through template switching. Each CDR3 protein is one row after TCRdb ran MiXCR on the 5' RACE reads. The sample lists 200,000 to 250,000 distinct CDR3 sequences, about 7% occurring once. The same specimen was also included in a second study, on yellow fever vaccine responses in identical twins.

J is TRBJ1-2 and V is TRBV5-6; D is uncertain. Material: memory (CD45RO+) T cells sorted from blood. The receptor's source is a woman aged 18-30 years in good health. This CDR3 reads CASSLASSAPYGYTF. CDR3 in DNA: TGTGCCAGCAGCTTGGCCAGTTCGGCCCCTTATGGCTACACCTTC.